This entry concerns a single T cell receptor (beta chain). Germline loops: CDR1 SGHTA, CDR2 FQGTGA. The V gene end was trimmed by 5 bases and the J gene end by 1 base; junction bases not matched to a gene: 9. The CDR3 has 16 residues. This specimen belongs to a study of cytomegalovirus exposure and HLA in healthy donors. The PCR contained 60 Vbeta and 13 Jbeta primers. Assay: immunoSEQ multiplex PCR; the TCRdb copy retains only in-frame clones and omits some. Of approximately 180,000 clones listed, roughly 83% are singletons. Sequencing was performed on PBMCs. This receptor was identified in a woman aged 50 to 65 in good health and CMV-seronegative. The rearrangement links TRBV7-3 to TRBJ1-1, with 8 bases identical to TRBD1. The CDR3 region has the DNA TGTGCCAGCAGCGAGATCGACAGGGGAGGGAACACTGAAGCTTTCTTT. As protein: CASSEIDRGGNTEAFF. Looking up the rest from reference TRBV7-3 and TRBJ1-1 gives the full variable domain: GAGVSQTPSNKVTEKGKYVELRCDPISGHTALYWYRQSLGQGPEFLIYFQGTGAADDSGLPNDRFFAVRPEGSVSTLKIQRTERGDSAVYLCASSEIDRGGNTEAFFGQGTRLTVV.